This T cell receptor beta chain was sequenced for a study of blood T cell repertoires in COVID-19 (dated by TCRdb to 2020 to 2022). For context, the study as a whole: Samples from collaborators originated in the United States, Italy and Spain and spanned both the acute and convalescent phases of COVID-19. The material from the prospective study consisted of cDNA or gDNA derived from T cells, B-cell-depleted T cells, or PBMCs. The dataset comprised deeply sampled blood TCRbeta repertoires from subjects exposed to, actively infected with, or recovered from COVID-19. The repertoires were released in a freely available public database intended as a resource for research on the immune response to SARS-CoV-2. Samples came from the ongoing ImmuneRACE study (first 160 participants) plus 1,254 subjects from 6 global collaborators. Sample metadata almost always included a de-identified subject ID, COVID-19 status, age in years and sex. HLA class I and class II types, where available, came from metadata supplied by the sample provider rather than from assay-based typing. The paper's findings and limits, for the study overall: The amount of clinical and demographic metadata varied by source and participant and was provided uncurated.

The collaborating institutions used their own protocols to collect whole blood in K2EDTA tubes. For TCRbeta analysis, collaborator samples were shipped as frozen whole blood, as isolated PBMCs, or as DNA extracted from either sample type. TCRbeta CDR3 regions were amplified from genomic DNA using the immunoSEQ Assay, a bias-controlled multiplex PCR. The study's processing was this. The number of nucleated cells in each sample was estimated from the amplification of reference gene primers within the assay. To quantify the absolute abundance of each unique TCRbeta CDR3 rearrangement, sequence reads were collapsed and filtered. For each sample, productive Simpson clonality was calculated as the square root of Simpson's diversity index over productive rearrangements. This is the immuneACCESS table as TCRdb keeps it, with only in-frame sequences that have V and J called. A part of the clones is gone; compared with another copy, unresolved V genes explain less than half, and the rest is unexplained. Clonal size and the V and J genes are those of that table, whereas D and trimming came from the DNA. The sample table contains some 39,000 clones; only one count was recorded for more than 90% of them. The ten largest clones add up to approximately 6% of the sample.

CDR1 and CDR2 are read off the germline V gene as SNHLY and FYNNEI. Trimming takes 11 bases from V and 2 bases from J, and the germline ends sit 9 bases apart. Counted from cysteine to phenylalanine, this CDR3 has 11 amino acids. The only DNA kept is the CDR3, 33 bases in frame from the first base. To note about this clone: No antigen is known for it. Base qualities are not provided; no much larger clone lies one nucleotide away.

The source is a human donor in a cohort sampled during active COVID-19. Sequences were obtained from peripheral blood. The chain is assembled from TRBV2 and TRBJ2-5, with the identity of the D gene unclear. The nucleotide sequence reads TGTGCCTACCGGTATCAAGAGACCCAGTACTTC. It is translated as CAYRYQETQYF.